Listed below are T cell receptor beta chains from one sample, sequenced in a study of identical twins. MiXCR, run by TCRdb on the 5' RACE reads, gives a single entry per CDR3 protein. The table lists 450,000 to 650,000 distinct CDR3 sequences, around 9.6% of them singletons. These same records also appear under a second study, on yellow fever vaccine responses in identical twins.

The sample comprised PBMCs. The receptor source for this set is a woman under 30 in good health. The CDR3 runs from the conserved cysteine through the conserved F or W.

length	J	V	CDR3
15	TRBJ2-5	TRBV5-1	CASSFGGQHQETQYF
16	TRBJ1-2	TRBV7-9	CASSHLTGGENYGYTF
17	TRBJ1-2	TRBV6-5	CASSYSKFPGGRYGYTF
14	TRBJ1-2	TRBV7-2	CASRLAQIGYGYTF
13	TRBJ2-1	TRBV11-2	CASSSGTFNEQFF
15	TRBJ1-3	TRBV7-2	CASSPVGGAGNTTYF
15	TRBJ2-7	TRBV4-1	CASSRSQSGSYEQYF
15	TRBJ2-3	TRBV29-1	CSVEIGFRQADTQYF
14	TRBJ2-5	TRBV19	CASSIEGSGATQYF
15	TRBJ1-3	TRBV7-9	CASRPRQGPGNTIYF